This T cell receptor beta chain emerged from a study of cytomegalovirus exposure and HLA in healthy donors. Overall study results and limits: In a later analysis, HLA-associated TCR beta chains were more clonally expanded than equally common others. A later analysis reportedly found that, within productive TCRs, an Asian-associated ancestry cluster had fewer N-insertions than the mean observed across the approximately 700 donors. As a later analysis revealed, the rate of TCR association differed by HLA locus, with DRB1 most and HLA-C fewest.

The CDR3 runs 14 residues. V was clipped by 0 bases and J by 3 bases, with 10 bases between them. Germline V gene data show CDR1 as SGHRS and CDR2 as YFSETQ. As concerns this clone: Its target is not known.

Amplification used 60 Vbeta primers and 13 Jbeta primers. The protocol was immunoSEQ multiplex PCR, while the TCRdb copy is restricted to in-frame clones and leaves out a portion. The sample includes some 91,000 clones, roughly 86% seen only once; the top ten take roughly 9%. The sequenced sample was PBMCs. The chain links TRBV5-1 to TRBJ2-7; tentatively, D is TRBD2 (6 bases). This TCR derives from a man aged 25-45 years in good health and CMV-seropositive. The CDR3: CASSLAGLNYEQYF. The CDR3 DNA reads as TGCGCCAGCAGCTTGGCCGGACTAAACTACGAGCAGTACTTC.